The 7 T cell receptor beta chains given below trace back to one sample, sequenced in a study of blood T cell repertoires in COVID-19. The repertoire was sequenced with immunoSEQ multiplex PCR; TCRdb's copy has only in-frame clones and lacks some. The repertoire holds roughly 200,000 clones, approximately 83% seen once, with about 3.3% in the top ten. The specimen was peripheral blood. The source is a man in his sixties with acute or convalescent COVID-19.

This chain joins TRBV20-1 and TRBJ2-7; the D gene is possibly TRBD2 (6 bases). The length of the CDR3 is 14 residues. CDR1 DFQATT and CDR2 SNEGSKA come from the germline V gene (reference sequence). Trimming removed 3 bases from V and 0 bases from J, with 12 bases in between. The CDR3 DNA reads as TGCAGTGCTAGTTTCCTAGCGAACTCCTACGAGCAGTACTTC. This gives the protein CSASFLANSYEQYF.

The V call is TRBV24-1, the J call TRBJ2-1, with TRBD2 as a possible D gene (6 bases). The germline V gene encodes CDR1 KGHDR and CDR2 SFDVKD. The CDR3 length is 15 residues. Trimming shortened V by 4 bases and J by 1 base, and 10 bases separated the two germline ends. CDR3 residues: CATSDRGGSYNEQFF. CDR3 nucleotides: TGTGCCACCAGTGACCGAGGAGGGTCCTACAATGAGCAGTTCTTC.

The chain uses TRBV7-8 and TRBJ1-5, with D possibly TRBD1 on 5 matching bases. There are 19 residues in the CDR3. Trimming removed 5 bases at V and 3 bases at J, with 26 bases between. Germline-derived CDR1 and CDR2 are SGHVS and FQNEAQ. The CDR3, as DNA: TGTGCCAGCAGCCGGGTCGGCGCCAGCGCGGGGCTAAACAATCAGCCCCAGCATTTT. Amino acids: CASSRVGASAGLNNQPQHF.

The chain recombines TRBV7-9 with TRBJ2-3; TRBD2 matches at 9 bases. The trim removed 1 base at V and 4 bases at J, leaving 6 bases unmatched. In germline, CDR1 is SEHNR, CDR2 FQNEAQ (reference sequence). CDR3 length: 16 residues. CDR3 bases: TGTGCCAGCAGCTTAGGAGGCGGGAGGGCAGCAGATACGCAGTATTTT. It translates to CASSLGGGRAADTQYF.

The chain joins TRBV2 to TRBJ1-3; 9 nucleotides match TRBD1. This CDR3 region has 15 residues. Germline trimming cut 6 bases from V and 8 bases from J; bases unmatched to any gene: 11. CDR1 and CDR2 from the germline V gene are SNHLY and FYNNEI. CDR3 sequence reads: CASSRGDRGRDTIYF. The CDR3 nucleotides read TGTGCCAGCAGCCGAGGTGACAGGGGGAGAGACACCATATATTTT. The entire variable domain, with the rest obtained from reference TRBV2 and TRBJ1-3, is as follows: EPEVTQTPSHQVTQMGQEVILRCVPISNHLYFYWYRQILGQKVEFLVSFYNNEISEKSEIFDDQFSVERPDGSNFTLKIRSTKLEDSAMYFCASSRGDRGRDTIYFGEGSWLTVV.

The chain has TRBV12-3 or TRBV12-4 and TRBJ2-5, with TRBD1 as a possible D gene (5 bases). The CDR3 has 12 amino acids. The germline V and J ends were trimmed by 8 bases and 2 bases, with 9 bases remaining between them. This CDR3 reads CASGALQETQYF. CDR3 coding DNA: TGTGCCAGCGGGGCCCTTCAAGAGACCCAGTACTTC.

V is TRBV30 and J is TRBJ2-1, with D perhaps given as TRBD1 or TRBD2 (6 bases each). Germline V gene data show CDR1 as GTSNPN and CDR2 as SVGIG (reference sequence). The CDR3 consists of 14 residues. Trimming shortened V by 5 bases and J by 10 bases, and 21 bases separated the two germline ends. CDR3 protein: CAWGGTPRAGEQFF. The CDR3 DNA reads as TGTGCCTGGGGAGGGACACCACGGGCAGGGGAGCAGTTCTTC.